This TCR beta chain is from a study of blood T cell repertoires in COVID-19. Study at large: Samples of COVID-19 (acute and convalescent) were obtained from the United States, Italy and Spain.

The CDR3 has 14 amino acids. Per the original data handling: Estimation of nucleated cell counts was performed using reference gene primer amplification. Profiling relied on immunoSEQ multiplex PCR, and the TCRdb table lists in-frame clones only, not all of them. For V, J and clone size, that table is used; D and trimming come from the DNA. The table records 140,000 to 150,000 clones, about 89% of them present only once. The TCR was taken from a man aged 60 to 69 with active or convalescent COVID-19. Specimen: peripheral blood. This chain joins TRBV12-1 and TRBJ1-5. TRBV12-1 is flagged as a pseudogene. The CDR3 sequence: CARPRGESNQPQHF. The CDR3 nucleotides are TGTGCCCGCCCCCGGGGAGAGAGCAATCAGCCCCAGCATTTT.